This T cell receptor (beta chain) was observed in a study of shared clonotypes between healthy human individuals. Sequenced by immunoSEQ multiplex PCR; TCRdb stores in-frame clones only, minus some. The table has more than 850,000 clones, roughly 74% seen once. This CDR3 has 13 amino acids. Germline CDR1 reads SGHRS; CDR2 reads YFSETQ. V lost 0 bases and J 4 bases, leaving 7 bases between the germline ends. Adult Caucasians living in Nashville, Tennessee made up all of the donors. The investigators split CD4+ cells into a CD45RA+ naive subset and a CD45RA-negative memory subset. Note on this clone: Other DNA sequences in this sample translate to the same CDR3.

The TCR comes from a man between 18 and 35 years old in good health. Some clones in this sample may be carry-over from other donors' samples. The sample was memory CD4+ T cells from PBMCs. The sample's subset: CD45RA-negative fraction. The J gene is TRBJ1-1, the V gene TRBV5-1; the D is unclear. Here the CDR3 reads CASSLVPGTEAFF. Written as DNA, the CDR3 is TGCGCCAGCAGCTTGGTGCCGGGCACTGAAGCTTTCTTT.